This T cell receptor beta chain was recorded in a study of T cells in Graves' hyperthyroidism and ophthalmopathy. Study-wide findings and caveats: The blood repertoire included most of the expanded thyroid clonotypes above 0.001.

The CDR3 extends over 11 amino acids. Looked up from germline, CDR1 is SGHRS and CDR2 is YFSETQ. V lost 6 bases and J 8 bases, leaving 11 bases between the germline ends. It was RNA transcripts that yielded the amplified TCR beta CDR3 regions. In the first-round RT-PCR of the TCR CDR3, the HTBI primer set was used. MiXCR, applied by TCRdb to the multiplex PCR reads, yields one record per CDR3 protein. The sample has 490,000 or so distinct CDR3 sequences; roughly 45% are singletons. This clonotype has just a few counts. Antigen unknown. Sample: peripheral blood or thyroid tissue (not recorded which). This TCR derives from an adult woman with Graves' disease, either hyperthyroidism or ophthalmopathy (not recorded which). The V gene is TRBV5-1, the J gene TRBJ1-1; D perhaps matches TRBD1 (6 bases). The DNA of the CDR3 is TGCGCCAGCACCTTAGGGGGGGAAGCTTTCTTT. Its protein product is CASTLGGEAFF.